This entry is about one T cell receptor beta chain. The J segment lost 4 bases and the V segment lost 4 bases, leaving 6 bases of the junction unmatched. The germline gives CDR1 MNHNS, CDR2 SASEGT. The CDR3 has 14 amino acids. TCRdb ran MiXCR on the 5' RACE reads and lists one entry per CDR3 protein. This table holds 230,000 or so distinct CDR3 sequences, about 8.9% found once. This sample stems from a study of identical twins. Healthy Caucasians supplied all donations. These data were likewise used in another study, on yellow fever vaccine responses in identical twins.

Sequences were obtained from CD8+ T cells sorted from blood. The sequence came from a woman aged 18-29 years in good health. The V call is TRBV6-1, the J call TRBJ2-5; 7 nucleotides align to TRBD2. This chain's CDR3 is CASSVGVAGETQYF. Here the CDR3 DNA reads TGTGCCAGCAGTGTCGGGGTAGCGGGAGAGACCCAGTACTTC.